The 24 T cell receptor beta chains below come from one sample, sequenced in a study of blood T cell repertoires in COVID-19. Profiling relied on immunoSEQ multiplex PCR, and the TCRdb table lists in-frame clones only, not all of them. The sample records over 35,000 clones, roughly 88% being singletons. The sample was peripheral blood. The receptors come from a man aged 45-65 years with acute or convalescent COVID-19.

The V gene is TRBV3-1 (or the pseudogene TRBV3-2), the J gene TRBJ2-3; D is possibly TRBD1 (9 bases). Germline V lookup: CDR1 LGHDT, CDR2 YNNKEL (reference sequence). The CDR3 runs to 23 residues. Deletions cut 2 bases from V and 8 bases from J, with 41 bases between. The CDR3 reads CASSQYGTGRSVRESGGVFTQYF. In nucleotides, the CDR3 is TGTGCCAGCAGCCAATATGGGACAGGGAGGAGTGTACGCGAGAGCGGGGGAGTCTTTACGCAGTATTTT.

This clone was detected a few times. CDR3 sequence: CASSPLGGGADTQYF. Here the CDR3 DNA reads TGTGCCAGCAGCCCCCTGGGGGGAGGGGCAGATACGCAGTATTTT. The gene calls are TRBV9 and TRBJ2-3; 7 nucleotides match TRBD2. J lost 4 bases, V lost 4 bases, and 9 bases had no gene match. The germline V gene encodes CDR1 SGDLS and CDR2 YYNGEE. CDR3 length equals 15 residues.

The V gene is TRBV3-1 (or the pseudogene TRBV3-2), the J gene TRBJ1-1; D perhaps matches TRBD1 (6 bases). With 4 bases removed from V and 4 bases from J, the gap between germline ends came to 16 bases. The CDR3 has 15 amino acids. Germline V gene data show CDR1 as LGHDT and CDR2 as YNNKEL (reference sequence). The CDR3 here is CASSLQGYLSTEAFF. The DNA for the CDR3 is TGTGCCAGCAGCCTACAGGGCTACCTTAGCACTGAAGCTTTCTTT.

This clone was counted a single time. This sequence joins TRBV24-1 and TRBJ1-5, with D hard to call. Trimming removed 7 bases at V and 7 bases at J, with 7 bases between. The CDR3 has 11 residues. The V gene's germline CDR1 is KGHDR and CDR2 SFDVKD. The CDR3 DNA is TGTGCCACCAGGGTAGAACAGCCCCAGCATTTT. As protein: CATRVEQPQHF.

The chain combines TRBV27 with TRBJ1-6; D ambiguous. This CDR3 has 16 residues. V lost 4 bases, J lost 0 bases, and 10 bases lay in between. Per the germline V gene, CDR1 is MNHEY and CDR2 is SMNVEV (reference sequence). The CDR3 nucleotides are TGTGCCAGCAGTTCCCCGGGGAGCTCCTATAATTCACCCCTCCACTTT. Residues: CASSSPGSSYNSPLHF.

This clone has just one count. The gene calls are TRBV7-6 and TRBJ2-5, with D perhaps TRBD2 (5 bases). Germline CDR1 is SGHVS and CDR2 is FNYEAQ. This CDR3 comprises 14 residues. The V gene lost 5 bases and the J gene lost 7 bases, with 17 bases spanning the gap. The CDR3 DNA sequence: TGTGCCAGCAGCCCACGGACTGGGGTTGTGACCCAGTACTTC. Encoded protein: CASSPRTGVVTQYF. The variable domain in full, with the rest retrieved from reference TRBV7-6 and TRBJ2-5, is GAGVSQSPRYKVTKRGQDVALRCDPISGHVSLYWYRQALGQGPEFLTYFNYEAQQDKSGLPNDRFSAERPEGSISTLTIQRTEQRDSAMYRCASSPRTGVVTQYFGPGTRLLVL.

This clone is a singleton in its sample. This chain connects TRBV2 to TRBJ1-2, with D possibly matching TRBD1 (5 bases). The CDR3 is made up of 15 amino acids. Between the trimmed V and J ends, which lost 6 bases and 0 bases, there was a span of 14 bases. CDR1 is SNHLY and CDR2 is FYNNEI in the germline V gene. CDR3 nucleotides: TGTGCCAGCAGGCCCCTGACAGAAACTAACTATGGCTACACCTTC. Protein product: CASRPLTETNYGYTF.

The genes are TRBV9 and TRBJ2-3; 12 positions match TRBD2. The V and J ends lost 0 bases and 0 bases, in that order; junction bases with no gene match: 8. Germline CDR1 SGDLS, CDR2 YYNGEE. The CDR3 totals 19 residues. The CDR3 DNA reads TGTGCCAGCAGCGTAGGCCTAGCGGGGGGGCTTATTAGCACAGATACGCAGTATTTT. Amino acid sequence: CASSVGLAGGLISTDTQYF.

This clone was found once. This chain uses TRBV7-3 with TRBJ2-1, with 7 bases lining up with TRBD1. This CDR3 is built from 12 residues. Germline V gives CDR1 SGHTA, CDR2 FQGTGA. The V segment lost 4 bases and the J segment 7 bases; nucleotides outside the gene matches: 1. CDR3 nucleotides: TGTGCCAGCAGCTCGACAGGGAATGAGCAGTTCTTC. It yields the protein CASSSTGNEQFF.

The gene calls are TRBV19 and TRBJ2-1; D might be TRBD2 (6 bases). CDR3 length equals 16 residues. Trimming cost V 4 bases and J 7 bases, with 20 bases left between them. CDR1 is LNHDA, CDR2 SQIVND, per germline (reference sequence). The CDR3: CASSTSRTSSQNEQFF. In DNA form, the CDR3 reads TGTGCCAGTAGTACCTCTCGAACTAGCTCCCAGAATGAGCAGTTCTTC.

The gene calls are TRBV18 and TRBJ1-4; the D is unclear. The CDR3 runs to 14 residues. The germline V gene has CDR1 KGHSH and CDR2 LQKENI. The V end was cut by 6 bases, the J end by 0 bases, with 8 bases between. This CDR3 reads CASSLYSTNEKLFF. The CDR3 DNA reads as TGTGCCAGCTCCCTCTACTCAACTAATGAAAAACTGTTTTTT.

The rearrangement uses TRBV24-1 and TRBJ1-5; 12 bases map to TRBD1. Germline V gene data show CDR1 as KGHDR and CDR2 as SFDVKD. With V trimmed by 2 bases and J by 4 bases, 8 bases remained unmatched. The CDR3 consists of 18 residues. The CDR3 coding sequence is TGTGCCACCAGTGATTCCCCGGGACAGGGGGCCTGGAATCAGCCCCAGCATTTT. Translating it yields CATSDSPGQGAWNQPQHF.

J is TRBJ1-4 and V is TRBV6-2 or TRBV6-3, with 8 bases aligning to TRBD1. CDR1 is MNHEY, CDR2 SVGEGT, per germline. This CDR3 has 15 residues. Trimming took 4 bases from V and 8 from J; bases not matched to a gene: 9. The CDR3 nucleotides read TGTGCCAGCAGTTTCCTCGGACAGGGTGGAGAAAAACTGTTTTTT. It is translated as CASSFLGQGGEKLFF.

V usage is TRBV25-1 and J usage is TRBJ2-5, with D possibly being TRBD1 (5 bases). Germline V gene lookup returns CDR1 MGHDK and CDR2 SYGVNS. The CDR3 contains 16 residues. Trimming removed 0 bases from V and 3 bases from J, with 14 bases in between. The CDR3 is CASSEYTQGREETQYF. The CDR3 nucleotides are TGTGCCAGCAGTGAATATACGCAGGGAAGGGAAGAGACCCAGTACTTC.

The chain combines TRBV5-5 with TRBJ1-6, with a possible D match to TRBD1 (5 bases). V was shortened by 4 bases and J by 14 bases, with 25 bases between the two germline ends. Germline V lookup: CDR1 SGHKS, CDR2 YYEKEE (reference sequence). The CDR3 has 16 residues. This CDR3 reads CASSLYGTGDREALHF. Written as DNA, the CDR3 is TGTGCCAGCAGCCTATACGGCACAGGCGACCGGGAGGCCCTCCACTTT.

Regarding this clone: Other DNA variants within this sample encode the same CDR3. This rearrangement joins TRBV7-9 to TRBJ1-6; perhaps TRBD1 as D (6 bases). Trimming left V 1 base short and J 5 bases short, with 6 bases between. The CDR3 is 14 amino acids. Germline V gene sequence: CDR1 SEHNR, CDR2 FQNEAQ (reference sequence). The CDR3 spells CASSLGTDNSPLHF. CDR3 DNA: TGTGCCAGCAGCTTAGGGACAGATAATTCACCCCTCCACTTT. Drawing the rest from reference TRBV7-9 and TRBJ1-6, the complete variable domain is DTGVSQNPRHKITKRGQNVTFRCDPISEHNRLYWYRQTLGQGPEFLTYFQNEAQLEKSRLLSDRFSAERPKGSFSTLEIQRTEQGDSAMYLCASSLGTDNSPLHFGNGTRLTVT.

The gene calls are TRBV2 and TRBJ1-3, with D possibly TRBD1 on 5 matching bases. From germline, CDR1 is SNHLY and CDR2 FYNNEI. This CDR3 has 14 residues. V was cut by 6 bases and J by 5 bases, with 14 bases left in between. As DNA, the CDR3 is TGTGCCAGCAGAGCCGCCGGGGGAAGAAACACCATATATTTT. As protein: CASRAAGGRNTIYF.

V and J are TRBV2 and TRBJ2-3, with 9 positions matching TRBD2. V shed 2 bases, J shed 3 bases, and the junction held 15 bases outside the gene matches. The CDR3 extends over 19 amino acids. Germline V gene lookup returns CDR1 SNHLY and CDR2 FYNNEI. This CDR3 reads CASSETGLAGLGGTDTQYF. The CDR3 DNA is TGTGCCAGCAGTGAAACGGGGCTAGCGGGATTGGGGGGGACAGATACGCAGTATTTT.

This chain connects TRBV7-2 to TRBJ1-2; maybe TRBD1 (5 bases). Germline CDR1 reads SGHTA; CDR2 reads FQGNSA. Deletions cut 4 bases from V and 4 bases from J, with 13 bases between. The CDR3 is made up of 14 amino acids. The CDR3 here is CASSSVDRSYGYTF. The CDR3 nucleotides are TGTGCCAGCAGCTCGGTCGACAGAAGCTATGGCTACACCTTC.

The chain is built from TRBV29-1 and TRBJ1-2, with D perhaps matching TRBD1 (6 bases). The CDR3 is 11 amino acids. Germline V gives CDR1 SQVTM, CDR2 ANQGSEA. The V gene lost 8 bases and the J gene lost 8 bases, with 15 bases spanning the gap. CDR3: CSTQQGDGYTF. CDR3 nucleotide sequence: TGCAGCACACAACAGGGAGACGGCTACACCTTC. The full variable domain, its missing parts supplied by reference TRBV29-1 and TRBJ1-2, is SAVISQKPSRDICQRGTSLTIQCQVDSQVTMMFWYRQQPGQSLTLIATANQGSEATYESGFVIDKFPISRPNLTFSTLTVSNMSPEDSSIYLCSTQQGDGYTFGSGTRLTVV.

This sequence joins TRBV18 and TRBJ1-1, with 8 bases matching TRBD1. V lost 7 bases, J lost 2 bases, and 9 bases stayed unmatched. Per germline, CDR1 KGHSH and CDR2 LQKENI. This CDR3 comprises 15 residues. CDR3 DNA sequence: TGTGCCAGCTTACTTCGACAGGGGTCAAACACTGAAGCTTTCTTT. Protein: CASLLRQGSNTEAFF.

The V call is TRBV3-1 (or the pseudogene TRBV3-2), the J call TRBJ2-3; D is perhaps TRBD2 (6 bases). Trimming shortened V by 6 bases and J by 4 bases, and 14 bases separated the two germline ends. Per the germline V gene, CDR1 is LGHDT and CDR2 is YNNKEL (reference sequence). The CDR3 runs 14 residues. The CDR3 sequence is CASSLSGESDTQYF. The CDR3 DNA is TGTGCCAGCAGTTTATCGGGAGAATCAGATACGCAGTATTTT.

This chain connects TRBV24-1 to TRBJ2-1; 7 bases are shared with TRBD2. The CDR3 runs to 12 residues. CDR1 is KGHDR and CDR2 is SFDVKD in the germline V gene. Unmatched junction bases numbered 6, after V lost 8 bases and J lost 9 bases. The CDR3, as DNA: TGTGCCACCATTAGCGGGTATGGTGAGCAGTTCTTC. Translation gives CATISGYGEQFF.

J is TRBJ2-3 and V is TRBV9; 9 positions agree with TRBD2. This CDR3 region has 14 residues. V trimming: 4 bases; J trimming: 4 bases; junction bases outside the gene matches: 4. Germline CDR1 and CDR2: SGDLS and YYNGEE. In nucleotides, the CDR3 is TGTGCCAGCAGCTCTAGCGGGGTCGCAGATACGCAGTATTTT. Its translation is CASSSSGVADTQYF.